Below, one T cell receptor (beta chain) is given with its context. Its target is unknown. The data originate from a study of a mutant IDH1 vaccine in newly diagnosed glioma. Looking at the study overall: Earlier treatment was radiotherapy, temozolomide, or both, with most getting both. Overall study findings and caveats: Immune responses induced by the vaccine were seen in over 80% of patients, spanning multiple MHC alleles. Pseudoprogression appeared unlinked to shifts in leading peripheral T cell clonotypes.

The germline gives CDR1 ENHRY, CDR2 SYGVKD. This CDR3 is built from 15 residues. Trimming cost V 6 bases and J 0 bases; bases outside gene matches: 4. Sequencing used immunoSEQ multiplex PCR; TCRdb keeps in-frame clones, though not all of them. Of tens of thousands of clones in the sample, about 80% were seen once. Time point meaning: baseline, week 1 (first vaccination visit). Treatment reported: pre-vaccination baseline after standard-of-care therapy. The specimen comprised PBMCs, sampled from a glioma patient treated with radiotherapy, temozolomide or both. The chain carries TRBV10-3 and TRBJ2-2; 7 positions match TRBD1. The source of this sequence is a woman between 50 and 59 years old with glioma. The CDR3 region is CAISIGTANTGELFF. DNA of the CDR3: TGTGCCATCAGCATCGGGACAGCGAACACCGGGGAGCTGTTTTTT.